The sample holds many counts of the clone carrying this TCR beta chain. The sample belongs to a study of beta chain features in type 1 diabetes. V was cut by 2 bases and J by 14 bases, with 13 bases left in between. The germline V gene encodes CDR1 SGHVS and CDR2 FQNEAQ. CDR3 size: 12 residues. The authors reverse transcribed all of the isolated RNA, so sequencing captured expressed TCRB transcripts. The protocol was immunoSEQ multiplex PCR, while the TCRdb copy is restricted to in-frame clones and leaves out a portion. The sample shows around 280,000 clones, about 8.5% of them seen only once. Material for sequencing was central memory CD4+ T cells from blood. This clonotype was obtained from a woman aged 18-29 years in good health. This chain uses TRBV7-8 with TRBJ2-1; the D is unclear. The CDR3 loop is CASSLISVSKFF. CDR3 nucleotides: TGTGCCAGCAGCTTAATATCAGTGAGCAAGTTCTTC.